This section outlines one T cell receptor beta chain sequence together with its context. These data belong to a study of T cells after somatic rescue of genetic block. The CDR3 has 18 residues. The V gene end was trimmed by 3 bases and the J gene end by 2 bases; junction bases not matched to a gene: 11. In germline, CDR1 is KGHSH, CDR2 LQKENI. The repertoire was sequenced with immunoSEQ multiplex PCR; TCRdb's copy has only in-frame clones and lacks some. The sample holds 9,500 to 15,000 clones; 73% are singletons and the top ten take approximately 20%. The receptor was derived from a boy aged 5-17 years. The V and J genes are TRBV18 and TRBJ1-5, with TRBD1 identical over 9 bases. What was sequenced was peripheral blood mononuclear cells (PBMCs). Written as DNA, the CDR3 is TGTGCCAGCTCACCCCTTCCTACAGGGGACAGGGGCAATCAGCCCCAGCATTTT. Protein: CASSPLPTGDRGNQPQHF.